The source of this TCR beta chain is a study of T-cell reconstitution after alpha-beta-depleted transplantation in children. Study results and limitations: Approximately two months post-transplant, alpha-beta T cells reportedly originated from several hundred expanded graft clones. Newly produced T cells mostly provided counts and TCRbeta diversity after one year, as hyperexpanded clones declined. It was surviving recipient T cells and thymic progenitors that gave some patients high TCRbeta diversity at day 60.

V was clipped by 6 bases and J by 2 bases; unmatched bases: 7. This CDR3 contains 16 residues. The TCRbeta library was prepared with unique molecular identifiers. In TCRdb, the PCR reads were re-called with MiXCR into one record per CDR3 protein. The sample holds about 510,000 distinct CDR3 sequences, approximately 10% seen once. As to this clonotype: Its antigen is unidentified.

This material consisted of PBMCs, mostly from graft donor cells, taken 180 days after TCRalphabeta/CD19-depleted stem cell transplant. The V and J genes are TRBV12-3 or TRBV12-4 and TRBJ2-5; 12 nucleotides agree with TRBD2. The clonotype comes from a female patient aged 2-10 years who had a stem cell transplant for aplastic anemia, so the T cells may come from the graft donor. The DNA for the CDR3 is TGTGCCAGCAGGCCTACTAGCGGGAGGCGGCAAGAGACCCAGTACTTC. It translates to CASRPTSGRRQETQYF.